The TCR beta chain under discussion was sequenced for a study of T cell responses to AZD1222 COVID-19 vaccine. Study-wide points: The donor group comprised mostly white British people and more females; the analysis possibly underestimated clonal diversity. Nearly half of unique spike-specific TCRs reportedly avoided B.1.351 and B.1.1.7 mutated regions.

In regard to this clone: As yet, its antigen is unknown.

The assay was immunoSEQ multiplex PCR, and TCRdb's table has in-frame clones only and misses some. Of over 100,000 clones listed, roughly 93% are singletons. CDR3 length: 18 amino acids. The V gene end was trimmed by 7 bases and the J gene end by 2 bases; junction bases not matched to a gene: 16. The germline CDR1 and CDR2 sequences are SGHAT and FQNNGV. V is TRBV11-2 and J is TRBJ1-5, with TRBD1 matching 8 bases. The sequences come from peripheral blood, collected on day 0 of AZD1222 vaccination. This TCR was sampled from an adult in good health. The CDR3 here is CASTTPRRGRQGNQPQHF. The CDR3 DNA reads TGTGCCAGCACGACACCTCGCAGGGGGCGCCAGGGCAATCAGCCCCAGCATTTT. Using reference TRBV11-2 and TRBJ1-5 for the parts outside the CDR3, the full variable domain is EAGVAQSPRYKIIEKRQSVAFWCNPISGHATLYWYQQILGQGPKLLIQFQNNGVVDDSQLPKDRFSAERLKGVDSTLKIQPAKLEDSAVYLCASTTPRRGRQGNQPQHFGDGTRLSIL.